This T cell receptor (beta chain) was found in a study of blood T cell repertoires in COVID-19. Trimming removed 0 bases from V and 13 bases from J; junction bases left unmatched: 4. The CDR3 runs 13 residues. Method: immunoSEQ multiplex PCR; TCRdb's copy keeps in-frame clones and lacks some. The sample shows 250,000 to 300,000 clones, 70% to 90% of them seen only once. V is TRBV23-1 and J is TRBJ2-3; 10 nucleotides match TRBD2. TRBV23-1 counts as an open reading frame of uncertain function. The receptor's source is a man aged 18 to 29 with active or convalescent COVID-19. The sample comprised peripheral blood. CDR3: CASSQSRLAGEYF. In nucleotides, the CDR3 is TGCGCCAGCAGTCAATCCCGCCTAGCGGGGGAGTATTTT.